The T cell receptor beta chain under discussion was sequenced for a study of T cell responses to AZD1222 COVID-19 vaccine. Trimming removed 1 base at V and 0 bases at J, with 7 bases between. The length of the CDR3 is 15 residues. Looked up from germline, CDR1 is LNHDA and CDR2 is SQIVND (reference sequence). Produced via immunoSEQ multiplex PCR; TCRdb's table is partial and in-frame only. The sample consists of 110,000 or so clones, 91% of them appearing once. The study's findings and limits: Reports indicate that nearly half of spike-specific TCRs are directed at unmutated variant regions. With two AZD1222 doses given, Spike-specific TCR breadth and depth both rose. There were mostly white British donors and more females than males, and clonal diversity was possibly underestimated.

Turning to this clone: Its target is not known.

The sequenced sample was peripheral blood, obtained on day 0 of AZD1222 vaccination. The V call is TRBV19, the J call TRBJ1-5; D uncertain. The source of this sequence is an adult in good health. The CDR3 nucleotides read TGTGCCAGTAGTATAGGGGTGGTTAGCAATCAGCCCCAGCATTTT. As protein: CASSIGVVSNQPQHF.